Listed below are T cell receptor beta chains from one sample, sequenced in a study of T cell responses to AZD1222 COVID-19 vaccine. Produced via immunoSEQ multiplex PCR; TCRdb's table is partial and in-frame only. The sample includes about 200,000 clones, around nine tenths seen only once; the top ten take less than 4.5%. Source: peripheral blood, taken 28 days after the second dose of the MenACWY control vaccine. Receptor source: an adult who received the MenACWY meningococcal vaccine as a control. CDR3s include the opening cysteine and the closing phenylalanine or tryptophan. D genes are given only for firm matches. Clone size is not always given. Where it is, it says once, few, many or a class for expanded clones.

j_call v_call d_call clone_size cdr3_length cdr3_aa cdr3_nt
TRBJ2-5 TRBV7-9 TRBD2 few 17 CASSLRTSGRAGETQYF TGTGCCAGCAGCTTAAGGACTAGCGGGAGGGCCGGAGAGACCCAGTACTTC
TRBJ1-2 TRBV6-5 TRBD1 - 14 CASSYSRQGTGYTF TGTGCCAGCAGTTACTCGAGACAGGGCACCGGCTACACCTTC
TRBJ1-3 TRBV5-1 - - 15 CASSLGGLSGNTIYF TGCGCCAGCAGCTTGGGGGGACTCTCTGGAAACACCATATATTTT
TRBJ1-5 TRBV27 - once 12 CASSFRWGPQHF TGTGCCAGCAGTTTTCGGTGGGGCCCCCAGCATTTT
TRBJ2-2 TRBV18 TRBD1 - 17 CASSQRSTGGNTGELFF TGTGCCAGCTCACAACGGAGTACAGGGGGGAACACCGGGGAGCTGTTTTTT
TRBJ2-5 TRBV6-2/TRBV6-3 TRBD2 - 15 CASSYGLAVQETQYF TGTGCCAGCAGTTACGGGCTAGCGGTTCAAGAGACCCAGTACTTC
TRBJ2-3 TRBV5-1 - - 15 CASSLRGTRADTQYF TGCGCCAGCAGCTTACGCGGAACAAGGGCAGATACGCAGTATTTT
TRBJ1-6 TRBV10-1 - - 14 CASSAGQNNSPLHF TGCGCCAGCAGTGCAGGACAGAATAATTCACCCCTCCACTTT
TRBJ2-7 TRBV4-2 TRBD2 once 16 CASSQELTSGSYEQYF TGTGCCAGCAGCCAAGAATTGACTAGCGGCTCCTACGAGCAGTACTTC
TRBJ1-6 TRBV5-1 - - 13 CASSLDFNSPLHF TGCGCCAGCAGCTTGGATTTTAATTCACCCCTCCACTTT
TRBJ1-2 TRBV30 - - 12 CAWSGLLYGYTF TGTGCCTGGAGTGGCCTTCTATATGGCTACACCTTC
TRBJ2-1 TRBV5-5 TRBD2 - 15 CASSFWTSDYNEQFF TGTGCCAGCAGCTTTTGGACTAGCGACTACAATGAGCAGTTCTTC
TRBJ1-5 TRBV28 - - 16 CASSPHALGGNQPQHF TGTGCCAGCAGCCCCCACGCCCTTGGGGGCAATCAGCCCCAGCATTTT
TRBJ2-7 TRBV27 - few 12 CASRELLGEQYF TGTGCCAGCCGGGAGCTCCTAGGTGAGCAGTACTTC
TRBJ1-1 TRBV5-1 - - 16 CASSLASLAVNTEAFF TGCGCCAGCAGCTTGGCCTCCTTAGCTGTGAACACTGAAGCTTTCTTT